This TCR beta chain was recovered during a study of regulatory and conventional T cells in RAG deficiency. General study results and limits: Omenn patients showed >75% Treg-Tconv overlap and shorter CDR3 lengths. Control T-cell subsets had markedly higher Shannon entropy and lower Simpson indices than RAG-deficient patients. Other subsets showed 8.5 to 10-fold reductions, but Treg unique TCR beta sequences fell 95 to 100-fold in these patients.

Trimming cost V 3 bases and J 9 bases, with 10 bases left between them. This CDR3 is 12 amino acids long. Germline-derived CDR1 and CDR2 are SGDLS and YYNGEE. The sorted conventional CD4+ T cells were CD25-low and CD127-high, with genomic DNA sequenced. Turning to this clone: Its cognate antigen is unknown.

Profiled with immunoSEQ multiplex PCR; TCRdb holds only in-frame clones, not every one. The sample lists more than 40,000 clones, about nine tenths seen once, with roughly 0.5% in the top ten. These data also featured in a second study, about regulatory T cells. This second study notes: The primer mix had 52 TRBV and 13 TRBJ primers. Patient repertoires had restricted TRB V-J pairs and skewed V and J usage, most in Tregs.

The receptor comes from a human donor in good health. J is TRBJ2-1 and V is TRBV9, with D possibly TRBD1 on 6 matching bases. Sequencing input: CD4+ effector T cells sorted from blood. The DNA of the CDR3 is TGTGCCAGCAGCGCACAGGGTGGTGAGCAGTTCTTC. Protein: CASSAQGGEQFF.